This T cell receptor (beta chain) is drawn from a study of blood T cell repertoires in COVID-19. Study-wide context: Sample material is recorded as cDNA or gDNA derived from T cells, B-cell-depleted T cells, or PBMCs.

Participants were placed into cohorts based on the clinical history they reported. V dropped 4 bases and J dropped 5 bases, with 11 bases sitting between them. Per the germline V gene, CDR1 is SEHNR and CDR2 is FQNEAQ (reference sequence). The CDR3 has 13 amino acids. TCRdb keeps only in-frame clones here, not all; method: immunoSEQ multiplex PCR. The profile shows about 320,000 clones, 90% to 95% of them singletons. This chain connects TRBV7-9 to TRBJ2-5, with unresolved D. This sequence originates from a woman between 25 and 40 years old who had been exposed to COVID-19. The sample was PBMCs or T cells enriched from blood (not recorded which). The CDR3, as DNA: TGTGCCAGCAGCTCTAGGCTTCGGGAGACCCAGTACTTC. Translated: CASSSRLRETQYF.